The clone carrying this TCR beta chain has a single count. Methods used by the authors: Cell counts per sample came from amplifying reference gene primers. Profiling relied on immunoSEQ multiplex PCR, and the TCRdb table lists in-frame clones only, not all of them. The V and J calls and clone size are taken from that table; D and trimming were inferred from the DNA. Altogether 120,000 to 150,000 clones are present, around 81% being singletons, with the ten largest covering roughly 8%. This specimen belongs to a study of blood T cell repertoires in COVID-19. In the study overall: Acute and convalescent COVID-19 samples came from the United States, Italy and Spain. PBMCs, B-cell-depleted T cells, or T cells provided the cDNA or gDNA that made up the material.

This receptor was identified in a human donor with acute or convalescent COVID-19. The donor label of this sample is uncertain. Input material: peripheral blood.

The CDR3 here is CASSLGRGTEAFF. CDR3 nucleotides: TGTGCCAGCAGCTTAGGCAGGGGAACTGAAGCTTTCTTT. V gene TRBV5-4 combines with J gene TRBJ1-1; a possible D gene is TRBD1 (6 bases). This CDR3 has 13 residues. Trimming shortened V by 2 bases and J by 5 bases, and 10 bases separated the two germline ends. Germline CDR1 is SGHNT and CDR2 is YYREEE (reference sequence).